The present T cell receptor (beta chain) was sequenced within a study of cytomegalovirus exposure and HLA in healthy donors. Turning to this clone: What it binds is not known.

The PCR was carried out with 60 Vbeta primers and 13 Jbeta primers. Clones were read by immunoSEQ multiplex PCR, and TCRdb kept only the in-frame ones, dropping some. The sample contains around 150,000 clones, more than 60% of which appear only once. The CDR3 totals 14 residues. V lost 8 bases and J lost 1, with 14 bases in between. Per germline, CDR1 MDHEN and CDR2 SYDVKM. Points from the study as a whole: The presence/absence work took it that sequencing depth was about the same across donors.

Donors in the study were healthy people who gave bone marrow. The chain carries TRBV28 and TRBJ1-2; maybe TRBD1 (5 bases). The receptor's source is a woman aged 40-49 years in good health and CMV-seropositive. The sequencing input was PBMCs. The CDR3 bases are TGTGCCAGCGGTCCGGGGGGACTTAACTATGGCTACACCTTC. Protein sequence: CASGPGGLNYGYTF.